This TCR beta chain was profiled in a study of shared clonotypes between healthy human individuals. TCRdb's table, derived via immunoSEQ multiplex PCR, lists solely in-frame clones and lacks some. Of hundreds of thousands of clones in the sample, 80% to 95% were seen once. CD45RO-negative cells were positively selected for CCR7, leaving out terminally differentiated effector memory CD45RA+ cells. Trimming shortened V by 1 base and J by 4 bases, and 5 bases separated the two germline ends. The CDR3 extends over 11 amino acids. CDR1 and CDR2 from the germline V gene are GTSNPN and SVGIG (reference sequence). With regard to this clone: The identical CDR3 is also encoded by other nucleotide sequences in the sample.

V and J are TRBV30 and TRBJ2-7; D remains ambiguous. Source material: naive CD8+ T cells sorted from blood. The TCR originated in a man aged 25-45 years in good health. The CDR3 DNA is TGTGCCTGGAGTGCAGCATACGAGCAGTACTTC. Translating it yields CAWSAAYEQYF.